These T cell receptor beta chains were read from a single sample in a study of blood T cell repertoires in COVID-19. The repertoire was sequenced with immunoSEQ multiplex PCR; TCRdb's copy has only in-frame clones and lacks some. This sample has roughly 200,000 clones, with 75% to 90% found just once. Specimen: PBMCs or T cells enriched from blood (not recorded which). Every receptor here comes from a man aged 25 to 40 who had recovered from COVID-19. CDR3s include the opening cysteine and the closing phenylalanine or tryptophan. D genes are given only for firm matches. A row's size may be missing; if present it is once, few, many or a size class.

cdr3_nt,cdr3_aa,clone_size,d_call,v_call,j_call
TGTGCCAGTAAAAGGACAGGGGATGGCAATCAGCCCCAGCATTTT,CASKRTGDGNQPQHF,-,TRBD1,TRBV19,TRBJ1-5
TGTGCCAGCAGTGAAGCGCGGGGCGGGAGCTCCGTTCAAGAGACCCAGTACTTC,CASSEARGGSSVQETQYF,-,TRBD2,TRBV2,TRBJ2-5
TGTGCCAGCAGTGAAAACAGGGGCGGAGCTTTCTTT,CASSENRGGAFF,-,TRBD1,TRBV2,TRBJ1-1
TGTGCCAGCAGCAACCGGGGAAACTACAATGAGCAGTTCTTC,CASSNRGNYNEQFF,-,-,TRBV11-2,TRBJ2-1
TGTGCCACCAGTGACCCTCGACAGGGGGTGAGGCAGCCCCAGCATTTT,CATSDPRQGVRQPQHF,-,TRBD1,TRBV24-1,TRBJ1-5
TGTGCCAGCAGCCCAGGGGGACAGGGGGGAAACACCATATATTTT,CASSPGGQGGNTIYF,-,TRBD1,TRBV7-2,TRBJ1-3
TGTGCCAGCTCGAGGGTGCGGGAGACCCAGTACTTC,CASSRVRETQYF,-,-,TRBV6-5,TRBJ2-5
TGCAGCGTGGGACAGGGTGTCGATACGCAGTATTTT,CSVGQGVDTQYF,once,TRBD1,TRBV29-1,TRBJ2-3
TGTGCCAGCAGTGAAGTTCTTAGGAGGGATTCACCCCTCCACTTT,CASSEVLRRDSPLHF,-,-,TRBV2,TRBJ1-6
TGTGCCAGTAGTATAGGGGGCCTGAACACTGAAGCTTTCTTT,CASSIGGLNTEAFF,-,-,TRBV19,TRBJ1-1
TGTGCCAGCAGTCCAGTAGCGGAGAACACAGATACGCAGTATTTT,CASSPVAENTDTQYF,-,-,TRBV27,TRBJ2-3
TGTGCCAGCAGCGTTAGGACTACCTCCTACGAGCAGTACTTC,CASSVRTTSYEQYF,-,-,TRBV9,TRBJ2-7
TGTGCCAGCAGTTCCGAAGCGGGAGGGTACAATGAGCAGTTCTTC,CASSSEAGGYNEQFF,-,TRBD2,TRBV7-2,TRBJ2-1
TGTGCCAGCAGCGTAGACGCCTCGGTCAATCAGCCCCAGCATTTT,CASSVDASVNQPQHF,-,-,TRBV9,TRBJ1-5
TGTGCCAGCAGTTACTCGATAGGGAGGGGATTTGACTACGAGCAGTACTTC,CASSYSIGRGFDYEQYF,-,TRBD2,TRBV6-2/TRBV6-3,TRBJ2-7
TGTGCCAGCAGTCTACGGGACAGCAATGAGCAGTTCTTC,CASSLRDSNEQFF,-,TRBD1,TRBV12-3/TRBV12-4,TRBJ2-1
TGCGCCAGCAGCCAAGATCCCCTGACTAGCGGAGAGACCCAGTACTTC,CASSQDPLTSGETQYF,-,TRBD2,TRBV4-3,TRBJ2-5
TGTGCCATCGGGGGGGCTGGACAGAGCTCTGGGGCCAACGTCCTGACTTTC,CAIGGAGQSSGANVLTF,-,-,TRBV10-3,TRBJ2-6
TGTGCCAGCAGCTTGCAGGGCAATCAGCCCCAGCATTTT,CASSLQGNQPQHF,few,-,TRBV5-5,TRBJ1-5
TGTGCTAGCAGCTTGGGGACTAGTTACGGGGAGCTGTTTTTT,CASSLGTSYGELFF,-,TRBD2,TRBV7-7,TRBJ2-2
TGTGCCAGCAGCTTAGATCCCTCCAGGTCCTACGAGCAGTACTTC,CASSLDPSRSYEQYF,few,-,TRBV7-8,TRBJ2-7
TGTGCCAGCAGCCTAGGGACAGGCAAAGATATGAACACTGAAGCTTTCTTT,CASSLGTGKDMNTEAFF,-,TRBD1,TRBV3-1/TRBV3-2,TRBJ1-1
TGCGCCAGCAGCACTGACTCAGGGGGAAGAACAGGAAACACCATATATTTT,CASSTDSGGRTGNTIYF,once,TRBD1,TRBV5-1,TRBJ1-3
TGTGCCAGCAGCGCGACTAGCGGGGGCACAGATACGCAGTATTTT,CASSATSGGTDTQYF,-,TRBD2,TRBV9,TRBJ2-3
TGTGCCTGGACCCCGAGGGCGCACGGACTCTACACCTTC,CAWTPRAHGLYTF,-,-,TRBV30,TRBJ1-2
TGTGCCAGCAGCTCCCGGGAAAGGGTTACCGGGGAGCTGTTTTTT,CASSSRERVTGELFF,few,-,TRBV7-2,TRBJ2-2
TGTGCCAGCAGCTTGTGGCTAGCGGGAAGGACAGATACGCAGTATTTT,CASSLWLAGRTDTQYF,-,TRBD2,TRBV5-4,TRBJ2-3
TGTGCCAGTAGGAACAGGGGATCAGGTGGCTACACCTTC,CASRNRGSGGYTF,once,TRBD1,TRBV19,TRBJ1-2